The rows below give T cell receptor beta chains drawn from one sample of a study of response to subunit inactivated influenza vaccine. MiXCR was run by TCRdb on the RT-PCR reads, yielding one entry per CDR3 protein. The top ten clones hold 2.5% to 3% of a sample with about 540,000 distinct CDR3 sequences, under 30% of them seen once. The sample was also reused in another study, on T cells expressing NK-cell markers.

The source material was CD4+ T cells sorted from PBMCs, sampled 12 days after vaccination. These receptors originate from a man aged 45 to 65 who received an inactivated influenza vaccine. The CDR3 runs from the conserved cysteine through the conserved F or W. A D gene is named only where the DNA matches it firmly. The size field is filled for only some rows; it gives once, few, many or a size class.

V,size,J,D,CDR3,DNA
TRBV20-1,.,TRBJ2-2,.,CSAGPRDTGELFF,TGCAGTGCTGGACCCAGGGACACCGGGGAGCTGTTTTTT
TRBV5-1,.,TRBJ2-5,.,CASSWSGLNELETQYF,TGCGCCAGCAGCTGGTCGGGATTAAACGAGTTGGAGACCCAGTACTTC
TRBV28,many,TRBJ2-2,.,CASRQGAGELFF,TGTGCCAGCAGACAGGGAGCCGGGGAGCTGTTTTTT
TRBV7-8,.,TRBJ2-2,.,CASSSPKGHGGELFF,TGTGCCAGCAGCTCACCGAAGGGTCATGGCGGGGAGCTGTTTTTT
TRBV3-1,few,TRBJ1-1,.,CASSQEVRSSVAFF,TGTGCCAGCAGCCAAGAGGTTCGCTCGAGCGTAGCTTTCTTT
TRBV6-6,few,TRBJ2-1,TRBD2,CASASGGWSEQFF,TGTGCCAGCGCTAGCGGGGGGTGGAGTGAGCAGTTCTTC
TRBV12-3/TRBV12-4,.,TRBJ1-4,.,CASSSHRIEDEKLFF,TGTGCCAGCAGTTCTCACCGGATTGAAGATGAAAAACTGTTTTTT
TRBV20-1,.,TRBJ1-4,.,CSARRLFLNEKLFF,TGCAGTGCTAGACGCCTCTTCCTTAATGAAAAACTGTTTTTT
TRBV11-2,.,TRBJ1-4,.,CASSPRGTYEKLFF,TGTGCCAGCAGTCCTCGCGGGACGTATGAAAAACTGTTTTTT
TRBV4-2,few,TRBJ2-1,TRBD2,CASSQDGGLYNEQFF,TGTGCCAGCAGCCAAGATGGGGGACTATACAATGAGCAGTTCTTC
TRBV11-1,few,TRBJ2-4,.,CASSLAWRAPEAKNIQYF,TGTGCCAGCAGCTTAGCGTGGCGGGCACCTGAAGCCAAAAACATTCAGTACTTC
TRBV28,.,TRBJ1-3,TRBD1,CASSLGTGSGNTIYF,TGTGCCAGCAGTTTAGGGACAGGGTCTGGAAACACCATATATTTT
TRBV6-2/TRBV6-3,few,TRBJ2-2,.,CASSYSLSRGLRNTGELFF,TGTGCCAGCAGTTACTCGTTAAGTCGGGGGCTGCGGAACACCGGGGAGCTGTTTTTT
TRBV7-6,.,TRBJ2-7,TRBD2,CASIFGSPLAGGRYGQYF,TGTGCCAGCATCTTCGGCAGCCCTCTAGCGGGAGGGCGATACGGGCAGTACTTC
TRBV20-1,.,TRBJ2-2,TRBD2,CSASGRRSTGELFF,TGCAGTGCTAGCGGGAGGAGGTCCACCGGGGAGCTGTTTTTT
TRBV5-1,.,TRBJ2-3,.,CASSLTGPSTDTQYF,TGCGCCAGCAGCTTGACAGGACCTAGCACAGATACGCAGTATTTT
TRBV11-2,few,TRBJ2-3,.,CASMARGGNTDTQYF,TGTGCCAGCATGGCTCGCGGGGGCAACACAGATACGCAGTATTTT
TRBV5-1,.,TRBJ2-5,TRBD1,CASSFTATGEETQYF,TGCGCCAGCAGCTTTACCGCCACAGGGGAAGAGACCCAGTACTTC
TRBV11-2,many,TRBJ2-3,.,CASSFSVPDTQYF,TGTGCCAGCAGCTTTTCGGTCCCAGATACGCAGTATTTT
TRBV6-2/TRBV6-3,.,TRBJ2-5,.,CASSYSTGKTQYF,TGTGCCAGCAGTTACTCGACGGGAAAGACCCAGTACTTC
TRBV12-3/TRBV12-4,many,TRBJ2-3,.,CASTMLAYTDTQYF,TGTGCCAGCACAATGCTAGCGTACACAGATACGCAGTATTTT
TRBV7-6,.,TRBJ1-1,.,CAKKVGQPNMNTEAFF,TGTGCCAAAAAGGTCGGGCAGCCCAATATGAACACTGAAGCTTTCTTT